This TCR beta chain was sequenced for a study of PD-1 blockade in classical Hodgkin lymphoma. The CDR3 sequence is 16 residues long. Germline-derived CDR1 and CDR2 are MNHEY and SVGAGI. Trimming stripped 0 bases from V and 0 bases from J, with 11 bases between. The data were produced by immunoSEQ multiplex PCR, yet TCRdb's version contains in-frame clones alone and is incomplete. The sample gives over 20,000 clones, 70% to 85% of which show up once; approximately 37% is in the top ten. Following autologous stem cell transplantation, relapse occurred in every patient, and exposure to brentuximab vedotin varied.

Sample: peripheral blood mononuclear cells (PBMCs), taken before the second cycle of nivolumab. The chain uses TRBV6-5 and TRBJ1-1; TRBD1 might be the D (5 bases). The receptor's source is a human donor with classical Hodgkin lymphoma. The CDR3 spells CASSYSNGDVNTEAFF. CDR3 coding DNA: TGTGCCAGCAGTTACTCGAATGGGGACGTGAACACTGAAGCTTTCTTT.